These 9 T cell receptor beta chains share one sample of origin, sequenced in a study of breast tumors, draining lymph nodes, adjacent tissues. One entry per CDR3 protein results from TCRdb running MiXCR on the multiplex PCR reads. The sample holds under 25,000 distinct CDR3 sequences, approximately 42% seen once. The sequencing sample was made of breast tumor tissue. The receptors derive from a female donor with breast cancer. Some clones in this sample may be carry-over from other donors' samples.

The chain employs TRBV7-8 and TRBJ2-7; possibly TRBD1 for D (5 bases). Germline V gives CDR1 SGHVS, CDR2 FQNEAQ. The CDR3 sequence is 15 residues long. V shed 1 base and J shed 0 bases, with 10 bases lying between them. The DNA of the CDR3 is TGTGCCAGCAGCTTAGTGCAGGGCCCCTCCTACGAGCAGTACTTC. This codes for CASSLVQGPSYEQYF. Full variable domain (remainder filled in from reference TRBV7-8 and TRBJ2-7): GAGVSQSPRYKVAKRGQDVALRCDPISGHVSLFWYQQALGQGPEFLTYFQNEAQLDKSGLPSDRFFAERPEGSVSTLKIQRTQQEDSAVYLCASSLVQGPSYEQYFGPGTRLTVT.

Details on this clonotype: The junction and the germline gene differ at one end; a read error may be behind it. The chain combines TRBV5-1 with TRBJ2-1; D perhaps matches TRBD2 (6 bases). This CDR3 comprises 13 residues. CDR1 and CDR2 (germline): SGHRS, YFSETQ. The CDR3 sequence is CASRVSGRNDQFF. The CDR3 DNA reads TGCGCCAGCAGGGTTAGCGGCCGCAATGACCAGTTCTTC.

V is TRBV20-1 and J is TRBJ1-2; TRBD1 agrees at 8 bases. Germline CDR1 DFQATT, CDR2 SNEGSKA (reference sequence). After removal of 1 base from V and 8 bases from J, the junction contained 0 bases not matched to a gene. The CDR3 loop spans 11 amino acids. The CDR3 region has the DNA TGCAGTGCTAGAGGGACAGGGGGCTACACCTTC. Its translation: CSARGTGGYTF.

The chain carries TRBV11-2 and TRBJ2-3; 7 bases map to TRBD2. The CDR3 covers 14 residues. Germline trimming cut 1 base from V and 5 bases from J; bases unmatched to any gene: 3. Germline CDR1 reads SGHAT; CDR2 reads FQNNGV. The CDR3 nucleotides read TGTGCCAGCAGCTTAGGAGCGGGGCTAGATACGCAGTATTTT. Amino acid sequence: CASSLGAGLDTQYF.

This clonotype was counted at least ten times. V usage is TRBV15 and J usage is TRBJ2-1; D remains unclear. V dropped 0 bases and J dropped 10 bases, with 10 bases sitting between them. Germline loops: CDR1 LNHNV, CDR2 YYDKDF (reference sequence). The CDR3 is 13 residues long. The CDR3 coding sequence is TGTGCCACCAGCAGAGACAAGCGCCGAGAGCAGTTCTTC. This codes for CATSRDKRREQFF.

Many counts were recorded for this clonotype. The chain is built from TRBV28 and TRBJ1-6; D is possibly TRBD1 (6 bases). The CDR3 has 13 amino acids. Trimming took 5 bases from V and 6 from J, leaving 8 bases between them. CDR1 and CDR2 (germline): MDHEN, SYDVKM. CDR3 DNA: TGTGCCAGCAGTCGACAGGTTAATTCACCCCTCCACTTT. Encoded protein: CASSRQVNSPLHF. Full variable domain (missing parts from reference TRBV28 and TRBJ1-6): DVKVTQSSRYLVKRTGEKVFLECVQDMDHENMFWYRQDPGLGLRLIYFSYDVKMKEKGDIPEGYSVSREKKERFSLILESASTNQTSMYLCASSRQVNSPLHFGNGTRLTVT.

V is TRBV6-5 and J is TRBJ2-2; TRBD1 agrees at 9 bases. V lost 5 bases to trimming and J lost 2 bases; unmatched junction nucleotides: 6. Germline V gene sequence: CDR1 MNHEY, CDR2 SVGAGI. The CDR3 covers 16 residues. In nucleotides, the CDR3 is TGTGCCAGCAGTCCCGGGACAGGGCTTAACACCGGGGAGCTGTTTTTT. Translated: CASSPGTGLNTGELFF.

Concerning this clonotype: The conserved final phenylalanine or tryptophan is absent from the CDR3, which likely points to a read error. The limits of the CDR3 on the DNA are not certain, so only TCRdb's listed CDR3 is given. The chain joins TRBV12-5 to TRBJ1-6; the table's D gene call, TRBD1, was not cross checked with the DNA. The CDR3 comprises 9 residues, both ends counted. Germline V gene lookup returns CDR1 LGHNT and CDR2 FRNRAP. The CDR3: CASGRPRAG.

This clonotype was detected ten times or more. A clone one base away is much larger, so this may be a read error. The chain employs TRBV24-1 and TRBJ1-4, with D perhaps matching TRBD1 (5 bases). There are 11 residues in the CDR3. Germline CDR1 reads KGHDR; CDR2 reads SFDVKD. The CDR3 coding sequence is TGTGCCACGGACAAAAATGAAAAACTGGTTTTT. Protein: CATDKNEKLVF.